This is a list of T cell receptor beta chains from one sample in a study of T-cell memory formation after mild COVID-19. TCRdb recomputed calls from the 5' RACE reads with MiXCR, one row per CDR3 protein. Seen here are 300,000 to 350,000 distinct CDR3 sequences, roughly a fifth observed once, and the top ten hold around 21%. Sequenced material: PBMCs or a T cell subset sorted from them (not recorded which). These receptors were collected from a young man who had mild COVID-19 (a few samples of this study predate the infection). Cell type and time point are not known. Both conserved end residues are part of each CDR3. A D gene is named only where the DNA matches it firmly. Size tells how often a clone was seen (once, few, many) or the class of an expanded clone, and some rows leave it out.

>few|TRBD1|TRBJ1-1|TRBV12-3/TRBV12-4
TGTGCCACAGACAGGGTTCTGAACACTGAAGCTTTCTTT
CATDRVLNTEAFF
>few|TRBD2|TRBJ2-2|TRBV27
TGTGCCAGCAGTTTCCGGGCTAGCGGGGGACCCGGGGAGCTGTTTTTT
CASSFRASGGPGELFF
>few|.|TRBJ2-3|TRBV6-1
TGTGCCAGCAGCGCCCCGGACACAGATACGCAGTATTTT
CASSAPDTDTQYF
>.|TRBD1|TRBJ2-3|TRBV25-1
TGTGCCAGTGGGGAACAGGGGGCCGATACGCAGTATTTT
CASGEQGADTQYF
>few|.|TRBJ2-1|TRBV6-5
TGTGCCAGCAGTTACGGGGGCATATACAATGAGCAGTTCTTC
CASSYGGIYNEQFF
>many|.|TRBJ2-3|TRBV12-3/TRBV12-4
TGTGCCAGCAGTGTCCTTCTCGCAGATACGCAGTATTTT
CASSVLLADTQYF
>.|.|TRBJ2-3|TRBV5-5
TGTGCCAGCAGGACCCGGGGGGCGGGGGGCACAGATACGCAGTATTTT
CASRTRGAGGTDTQYF
>.|.|TRBJ1-2|TRBV6-5
TGTGCCAGCAGCGCGGACGCCAACTATGGCTACACCTTC
CASSADANYGYTF
>few|TRBD1|TRBJ1-3|TRBV4-3
TGCGCCAGCAGCCACCACAGGGGTTCTGGAAACACCATATATTTT
CASSHHRGSGNTIYF
>.|.|TRBJ2-1|TRBV12-3/TRBV12-4
TGTGCCAGCAGTTTTCTGGTAAATAATGAGCAGTTCTTC
CASSFLVNNEQFF
>few|TRBD2|TRBJ2-3|TRBV5-1
TGCGCCAGCAGCCGGACCCGGGGGGACGGCACAGATACGCAGTATTTT
CASSRTRGDGTDTQYF
>few|TRBD1|TRBJ2-1|TRBV4-3
TGCGCCAGCAGCCTCAGGACAGGGGAGTCCTACAATGAGCAGTTCTTC
CASSLRTGESYNEQFF
>few|TRBD2|TRBJ2-2|TRBV20-1
TGCAGTGCTTCTAGCGGGGCAAACACCGGGGAGCTGTTTTTT
CSASSGANTGELFF
>few|TRBD1|TRBJ1-1|TRBV7-9
TGTGCCAGCAGCCTAACAGGGGGCCTGGCTGAAGCTTTCTTT
CASSLTGGLAEAFF
>.|TRBD1|TRBJ1-4|TRBV7-2
TGTGCCAGCAGCTTAAGATACAGGGGGCTAAATGAAAAACTGTTTTTT
CASSLRYRGLNEKLFF
>.|TRBD1|TRBJ2-5|TRBV15
TGTGCCACCAGCCTTGGACAGGGGAGGGAGACCCAGTACTTC
CATSLGQGRETQYF
>.|.|TRBJ1-3|TRBV3-1
TGTGCCAGCAGCCAACGAGGGGGCTCTGGAAACACCATATATTTT
CASSQRGGSGNTIYF
>few|.|TRBJ2-5|TRBV20-1
TGCAGTGCCAAGGGAGGCCTGCTCCAAGAGACCCAGTACTTC
CSAKGGLLQETQYF